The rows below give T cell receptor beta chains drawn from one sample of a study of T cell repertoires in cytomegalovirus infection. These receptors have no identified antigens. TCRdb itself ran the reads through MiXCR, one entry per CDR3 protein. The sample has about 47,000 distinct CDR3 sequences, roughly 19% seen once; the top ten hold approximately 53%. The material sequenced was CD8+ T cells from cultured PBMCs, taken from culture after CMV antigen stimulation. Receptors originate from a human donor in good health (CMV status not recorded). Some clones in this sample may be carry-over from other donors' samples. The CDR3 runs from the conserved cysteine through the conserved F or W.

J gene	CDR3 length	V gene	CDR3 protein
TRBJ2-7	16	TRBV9	CASSVGSGSNSYEQYF
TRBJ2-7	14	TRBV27	CARRPGTDSYEQYF
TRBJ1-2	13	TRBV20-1	CSARWTGNYGYTF
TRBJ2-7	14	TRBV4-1	CASSQEGQNYEQYF
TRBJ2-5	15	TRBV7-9	CASSFGGGAVETQYF
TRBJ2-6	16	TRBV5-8	CASSWETGAGANVLTF
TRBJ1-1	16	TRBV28	CASSFVLRGMNTEAFF
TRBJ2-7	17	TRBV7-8	CASSLGVGGGGPYEQYF
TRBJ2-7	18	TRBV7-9	CASSSLSPDREKPYEQYF
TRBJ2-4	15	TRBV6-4	CASSDSTSLGNIQYF
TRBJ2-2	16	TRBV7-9	CASSPTTGSHTGELFF
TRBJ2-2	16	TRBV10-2	CASRLGLAGGTGELFF
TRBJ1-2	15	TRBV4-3	CASSQPGHPNYGYTF
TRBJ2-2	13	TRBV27	CASSFGGTGELFF
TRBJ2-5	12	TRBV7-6	CASRGTEETQYF
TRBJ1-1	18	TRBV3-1	CASSQDNRDRGQGTEAFF
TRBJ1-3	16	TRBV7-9	CASSFPDDGSGNTIYF
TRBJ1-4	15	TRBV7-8	CASSPSTGGREKLFF
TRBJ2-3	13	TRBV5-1	CASSPNPGSSWYF
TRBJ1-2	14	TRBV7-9	CASSLVDRVGGYTF